The TCR beta chain described here comes from a study of regulatory T cells in long-lasting Graves disease. Arm-PCR with iRepertoire HTBI primers amplified the CDR3 regions for these TCR beta libraries. One entry per CDR3 protein results from TCRdb running MiXCR on the multiplex PCR reads. The sample includes about 470,000 distinct CDR3 sequences, about 22% of them seen just once. Time point meaning: persistent/refractory GD, antithyroid drugs over 5 years with positive TRAb. PBMC-derived RNA was used for the TCR library. Findings of the study overall: Clonotypes that were public and shared totalled 2,500 to 3,500 in persistent patients versus 966 in new patients. TRBV28, TRBJ1-2 and TRBJ2-5 were segments that persistent disease favored.

V shed 4 bases, J shed 5 bases, and the junction held 7 bases outside the gene matches. The CDR3 is made up of 17 amino acids. CDR1 SGHAT and CDR2 FQNNGV come from the germline V gene. This clonotype has a count of ten or more. What it binds is not known. This clonotype originated in a female donor with Graves disease. The sample in question was peripheral blood mononuclear cells (PBMCs), obtained when the disease was refractory, from a patient treated with antithyroid drugs. The V and J genes are TRBV11-2 and TRBJ2-5, with 16 nucleotides matching TRBD2. The DNA of the CDR3 is TGTGCCAGCAGCTGGGGGACTAGCGGGAGGGCCGGGGAGACCCAGTACTTC. Residues: CASSWGTSGRAGETQYF.